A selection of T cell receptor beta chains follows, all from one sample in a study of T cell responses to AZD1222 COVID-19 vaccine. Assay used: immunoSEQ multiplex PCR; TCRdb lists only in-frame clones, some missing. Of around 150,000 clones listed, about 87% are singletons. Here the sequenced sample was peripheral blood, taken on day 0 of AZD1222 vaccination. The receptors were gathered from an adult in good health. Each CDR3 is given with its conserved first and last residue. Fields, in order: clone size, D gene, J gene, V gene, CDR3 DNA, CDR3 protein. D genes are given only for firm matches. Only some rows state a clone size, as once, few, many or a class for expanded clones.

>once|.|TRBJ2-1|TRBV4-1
TGCGCCAGCAGCCAAGCCTGGGACTCCCATGAGCAGTTCTTC
CASSQAWDSHEQFF
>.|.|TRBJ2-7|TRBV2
TGTGCCAGCAAGTCAGCCTACGAGCAGTACTTC
CASKSAYEQYF
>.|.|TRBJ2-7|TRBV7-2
TGTGCCAGCAGCTCGACCCACGGTGCCGGGGTCACCTCCTACGAGCAGTACTTC
CASSSTHGAGVTSYEQYF
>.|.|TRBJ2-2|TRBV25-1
TGTGCCAGCAGTTCTCAGGGTGGGACCGGGGAGCTGTTTTTT
CASSSQGGTGELFF
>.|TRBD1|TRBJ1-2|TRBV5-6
TGTGCCAGCAGCCCCCGGACAGGGGCCCACACCTTC
CASSPRTGAHTF
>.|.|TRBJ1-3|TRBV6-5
TGTGCCAGCTTACGCGGGGCCGCAGGAAACACCATATATTTT
CASLRGAAGNTIYF
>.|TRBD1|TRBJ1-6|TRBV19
TGTGCCAGCGTAGGACAGGGAGATTCACCCCTCCACTTT
CASVGQGDSPLHF
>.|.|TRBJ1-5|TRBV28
TGTGCCAGCAGTTTTCCGGGGAAGCAGCCCCAGCATTTT
CASSFPGKQPQHF
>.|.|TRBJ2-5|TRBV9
TGTGCCAGCAGTTACAGCGGAGTGTACCAAGAGACCCAGTACTTC
CASSYSGVYQETQYF
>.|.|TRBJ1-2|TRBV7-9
TGTGCCAGCAGGGCCTTTGCCAACTATGGCTACACCTTC
CASRAFANYGYTF
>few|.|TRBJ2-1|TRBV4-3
TGCGCCAGCAGCCAAGTAGGGGGGACTATAAGGGATGAGCAGTTCTTC
CASSQVGGTIRDEQFF
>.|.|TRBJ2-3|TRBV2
TGTGCCAGCAGCCTTAGTTTCCCCACAGATACGCAGTATTTT
CASSLSFPTDTQYF
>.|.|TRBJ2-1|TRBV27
TGTGCCAGCACCGCCGACAGTTCCTACAATGAGCAGTTCTTC
CASTADSSYNEQFF
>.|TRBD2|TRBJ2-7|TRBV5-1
TGCGCCAGCAGCGAGAGACTAGCGGGAGGGCGATTCTACGAGCAGTACTTC
CASSERLAGGRFYEQYF
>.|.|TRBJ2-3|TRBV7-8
TGTGCCAGCAGCCAACATATTAACACAGATACGCAGTATTTT
CASSQHINTDTQYF
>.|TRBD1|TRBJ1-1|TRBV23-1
TGCGCCAGCAGTCAGGAGGGGGCTCGGATGAACACTGAAGCTTTCTTT
CASSQEGARMNTEAFF
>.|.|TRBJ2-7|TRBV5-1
TGCGCCAGCAGCTTACCTATCCAGCCAGGGGGAGGCGAGCAGTACTTC
CASSLPIQPGGGEQYF
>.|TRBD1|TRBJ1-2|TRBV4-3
TGCGCCAGCAGCCCGGGGGACAGCTCTCCTGGCTACACCTTC
CASSPGDSSPGYTF
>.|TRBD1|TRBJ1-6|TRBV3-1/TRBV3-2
TGTGCCAGCAGCCAAGATCCTGGGACAGTACTCTATTCACCCCTCCACTTT
CASSQDPGTVLYSPLHF
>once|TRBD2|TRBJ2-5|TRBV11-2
TGTGCCAGCAGCTTAGTTATATCGGGGGGGCAAGAGACCCAGTACTTC
CASSLVISGGQETQYF
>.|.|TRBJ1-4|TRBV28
TGTGCCAGCAGTGCTAGGGTCCTTAATGAAAAACTGTTTTTT
CASSARVLNEKLFF
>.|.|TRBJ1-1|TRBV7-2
TGTGCCAGCAGCTTAGGTCCGGGAAACACTGAAGCTTTCTTT
CASSLGPGNTEAFF
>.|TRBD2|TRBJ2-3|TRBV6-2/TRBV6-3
TGTGCCAGCAGTGTAGCGGGGATCACAGATACGCAGTATTTT
CASSVAGITDTQYF
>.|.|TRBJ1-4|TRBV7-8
TGTGCCAGCAGCGCTCATAATGAAAAACTGTTTTTT
CASSAHNEKLFF
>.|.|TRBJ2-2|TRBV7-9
TGTGCCAGTTCTCATAAGGCAGCCAACACCGGGGAGCTGTTTTTT
CASSHKAANTGELFF
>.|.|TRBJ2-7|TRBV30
TGTGCCTGGGAACGACAGTCCTACGAGCAGTACTTC
CAWERQSYEQYF
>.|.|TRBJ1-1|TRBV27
TGTGCCAGCAGTTTATCAGGGTCAGGCACTGAAGCTTTCTTT
CASSLSGSGTEAFF
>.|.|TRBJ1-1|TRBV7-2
TGTGCCAGCAGCTTAGACCCGGGGCCCAGCACTGAAGCTTTCTTT
CASSLDPGPSTEAFF
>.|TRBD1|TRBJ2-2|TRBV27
TGTGCCAGCAGCCGACAGGGTTGGGAAACCGGGGAGCTGTTTTTT
CASSRQGWETGELFF
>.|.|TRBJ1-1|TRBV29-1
TGCAGCGTTGTGGGACTGAGGGTCACTGAAGCTTTCTTT
CSVVGLRVTEAFF
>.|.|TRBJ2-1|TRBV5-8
TGTGCCAGCAGCTTGTGGGGGACTGGTAATGAGCAGTTCTTC
CASSLWGTGNEQFF
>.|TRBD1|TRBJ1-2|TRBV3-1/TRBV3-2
TGTGCCAGCAGCCGGACAGGGTATGGCTACACCTTC
CASSRTGYGYTF
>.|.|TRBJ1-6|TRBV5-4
TGTGCCAGCAGCTTGGACGGATTGCGCTCACCCCTCCACTTT
CASSLDGLRSPLHF
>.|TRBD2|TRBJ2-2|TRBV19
TGTGCCAGTAGTATGTCGACTAGCAGCCACACCGGGGAGCTGTTTTTT
CASSMSTSSHTGELFF
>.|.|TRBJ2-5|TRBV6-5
TGTGCCAGCTCCGGGGGCGCGAAGACCCAGTACTTC
CASSGGAKTQYF
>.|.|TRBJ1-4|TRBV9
TGTGCCAGCAGCGTAGACCTTGGTATGAAAAAACTGTTTTTT
CASSVDLGMKKLFF
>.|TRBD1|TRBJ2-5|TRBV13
TGTGCCAGCAGCTACAGGGGGCAAGAGACCCAGTACTTC
CASSYRGQETQYF
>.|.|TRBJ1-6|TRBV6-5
TGTGCCAGCAGTCCCCTAGCTAATTCACCCCTCCACTTT
CASSPLANSPLHF
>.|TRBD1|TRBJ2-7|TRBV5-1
TGCGCCAGCAGCTTGAGGACAGGGGGCCTTATGTACTTC
CASSLRTGGLMYF
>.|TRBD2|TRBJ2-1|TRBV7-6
TGTGCCAGCAGCTTAGCGTTTTCGTTTAGCGGGAGGGCCGTTGTCCCTCAGTTCTTC
CASSLAFSFSGRAVVPQFF
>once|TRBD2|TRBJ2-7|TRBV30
TGTGCCTGGAGTAGGGGACTAGGCCCCTACGAGCAGTACTTC
CAWSRGLGPYEQYF
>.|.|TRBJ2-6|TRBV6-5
TGTGCCAGTCAGGGTTCGGGGGCCAACGTCCTGACTTTC
CASQGSGANVLTF
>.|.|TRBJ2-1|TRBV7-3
TGTGCCAGCAGCTTAAGTCTTAGCTCCTACAATGAGCAGTTCTTC
CASSLSLSSYNEQFF
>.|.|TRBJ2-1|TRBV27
TGTGCCAGCAGTTTATTGACCGGTACCGTCACAGGTGAGCAGTTCTTC
CASSLLTGTVTGEQFF
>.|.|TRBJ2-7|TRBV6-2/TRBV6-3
TGTGCCAGCAGTTACGGGAGGGGGCCGGGGTCCGAGCAGTACTTC
CASSYGRGPGSEQYF
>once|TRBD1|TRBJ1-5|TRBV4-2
TGTGCCAGCAGCCCCGGGACAGGGGGCCACCAGCCCCAGCATTTT
CASSPGTGGHQPQHF
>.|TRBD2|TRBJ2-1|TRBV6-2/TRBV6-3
TGTGCCAGCAGCCGCGGACTAGCGGGGGCCCAAAATGAGCAGTTCTTC
CASSRGLAGAQNEQFF
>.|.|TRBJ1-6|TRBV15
TGTGCCACCAGCAGAGATTTCGGAGGCAATTCACCCCTCCACTTT
CATSRDFGGNSPLHF
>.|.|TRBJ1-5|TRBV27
TGTGTCACCGGGGGGCGGCGCAATCAGCCCCAGCATTTT
CVTGGRRNQPQHF
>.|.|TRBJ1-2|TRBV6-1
TGTGCCAGCAGTGAAAGTACAGTCTATGGCTACACCTTC
CASSESTVYGYTF
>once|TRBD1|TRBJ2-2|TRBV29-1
TGCAGCGTCCGACGGGACAGGGACACCGGGGAGCTGTTTTTT
CSVRRDRDTGELFF
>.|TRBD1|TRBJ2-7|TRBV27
TGTGCCAGCAGTTCGGGACAGGGGTACGAGCAGTACTTC
CASSSGQGYEQYF
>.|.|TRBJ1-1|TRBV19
TGTGCCAGTAGTATCTGGGGGTCTCTTGAAGCTTTCTTT
CASSIWGSLEAFF
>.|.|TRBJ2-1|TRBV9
TGTGCCAGCAGCGTAGGAGTGGGAGTGGGTGAGCAGTTCTTC
CASSVGVGVGEQFF
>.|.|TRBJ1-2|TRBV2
TGTGCCAGCAGTGGCCGACAAGATCAGTATGGCTACACCTTC
CASSGRQDQYGYTF
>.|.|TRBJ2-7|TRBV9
TGTGCCAGCAGCAGAGGAGGTTGGGGGGCCGCCTACGAGCAGTACTTC
CASSRGGWGAAYEQYF
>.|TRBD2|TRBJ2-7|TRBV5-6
TGTGCCAGCAGCGGGACTAGCGTTGACTACGAGCAGTACTTC
CASSGTSVDYEQYF